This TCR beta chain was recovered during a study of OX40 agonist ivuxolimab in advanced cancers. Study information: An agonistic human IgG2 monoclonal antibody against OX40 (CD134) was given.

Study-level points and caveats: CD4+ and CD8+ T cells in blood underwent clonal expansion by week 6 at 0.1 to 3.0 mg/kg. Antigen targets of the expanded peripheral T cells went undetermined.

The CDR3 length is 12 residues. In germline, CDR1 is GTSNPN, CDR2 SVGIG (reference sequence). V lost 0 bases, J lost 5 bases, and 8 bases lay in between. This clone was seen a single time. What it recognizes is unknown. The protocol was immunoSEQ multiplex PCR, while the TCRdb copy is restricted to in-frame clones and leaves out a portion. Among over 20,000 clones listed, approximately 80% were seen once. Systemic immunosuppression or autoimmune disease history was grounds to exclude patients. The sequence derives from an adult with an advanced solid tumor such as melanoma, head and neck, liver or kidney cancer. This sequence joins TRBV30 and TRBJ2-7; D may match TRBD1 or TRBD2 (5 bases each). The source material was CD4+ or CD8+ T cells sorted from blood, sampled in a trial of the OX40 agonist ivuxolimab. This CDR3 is CAWSVLGDEQYF. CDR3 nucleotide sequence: TGTGCCTGGAGTGTACTGGGGGACGAGCAGTACTTC.